A single TCR beta chain is shown here with its context. These data belong to a study of blood T cell repertoires in COVID-19. The germline V gene encodes CDR1 SEHNR and CDR2 FQNEAQ (reference sequence). The CDR3 length is 14 residues. Trimming at V came to 8 bases and at J to 6 bases, leaving 8 bases not matched to a gene. Data came from immunoSEQ multiplex PCR; TCRdb stores just in-frame clones and leaves some out. Here the sample spans over 200,000 clones, 65% to 90% being singletons. The J gene is TRBJ2-1, the V gene TRBV7-9, with 9 bases that match TRBD2. The sequence was collected from a human donor in a cohort sampled during active COVID-19. What was sequenced was peripheral blood. DNA for the CDR3: TGTGCCAGCGGAGGGCGGGAGGGTACCAATGAGCAGTTCTTC. Its protein is CASGGREGTNEQFF.